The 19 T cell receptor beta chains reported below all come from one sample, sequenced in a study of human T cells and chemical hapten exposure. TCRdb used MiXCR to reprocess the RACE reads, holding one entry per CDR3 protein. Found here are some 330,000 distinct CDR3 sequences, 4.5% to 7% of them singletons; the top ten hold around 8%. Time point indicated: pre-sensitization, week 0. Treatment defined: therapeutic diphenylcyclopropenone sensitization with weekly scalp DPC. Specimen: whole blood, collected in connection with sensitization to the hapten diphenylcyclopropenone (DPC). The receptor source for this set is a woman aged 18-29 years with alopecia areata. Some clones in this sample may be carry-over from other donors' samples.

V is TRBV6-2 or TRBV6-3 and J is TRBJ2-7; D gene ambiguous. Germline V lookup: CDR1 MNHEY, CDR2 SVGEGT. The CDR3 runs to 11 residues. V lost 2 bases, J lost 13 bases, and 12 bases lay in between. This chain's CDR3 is CASSYGQMEYF. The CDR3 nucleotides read TGTGCCAGCAGTTACGGGCAGATGGAATACTTC.

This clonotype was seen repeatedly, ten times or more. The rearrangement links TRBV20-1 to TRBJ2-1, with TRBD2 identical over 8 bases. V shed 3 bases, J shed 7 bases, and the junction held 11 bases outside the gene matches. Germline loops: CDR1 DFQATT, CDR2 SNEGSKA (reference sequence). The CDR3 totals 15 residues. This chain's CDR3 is CSASQPLAGLNEQFF. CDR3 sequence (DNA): TGCAGTGCTAGTCAACCTTTAGCGGGGTTGAATGAGCAGTTCTTC.

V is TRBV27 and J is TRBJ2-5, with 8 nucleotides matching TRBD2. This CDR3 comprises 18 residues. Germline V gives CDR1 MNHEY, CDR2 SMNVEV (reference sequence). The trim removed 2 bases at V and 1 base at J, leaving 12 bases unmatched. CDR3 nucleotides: TGTGCCAGCAGTTTAACAGGGACGAGCGGGGGTTTCCAAGAGACCCAGTACTTC. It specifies CASSLTGTSGGFQETQYF.

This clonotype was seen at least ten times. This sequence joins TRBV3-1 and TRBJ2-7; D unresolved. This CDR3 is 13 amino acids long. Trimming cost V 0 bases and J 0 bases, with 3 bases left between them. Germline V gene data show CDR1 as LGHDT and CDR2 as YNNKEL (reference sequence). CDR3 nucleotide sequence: TGTGCCAGCAGCCAAGAGACCTCCTACGAGCAGTACTTC. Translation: CASSQETSYEQYF.

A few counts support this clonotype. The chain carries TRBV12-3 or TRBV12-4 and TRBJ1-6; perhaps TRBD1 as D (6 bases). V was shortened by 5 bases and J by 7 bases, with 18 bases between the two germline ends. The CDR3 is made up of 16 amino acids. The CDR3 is CASSPFGGGLNSPLHF. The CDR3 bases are TGTGCCAGCAGTCCCTTCGGGGGGGGCCTAAATTCACCCCTCCACTTT.

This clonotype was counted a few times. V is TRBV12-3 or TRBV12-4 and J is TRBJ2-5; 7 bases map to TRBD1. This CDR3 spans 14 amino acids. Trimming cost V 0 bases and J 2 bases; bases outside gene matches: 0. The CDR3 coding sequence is TGTGCCAGCAGTTTAGCGGGACAGCAAGAGACCCAGTACTTC. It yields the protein CASSLAGQQETQYF.

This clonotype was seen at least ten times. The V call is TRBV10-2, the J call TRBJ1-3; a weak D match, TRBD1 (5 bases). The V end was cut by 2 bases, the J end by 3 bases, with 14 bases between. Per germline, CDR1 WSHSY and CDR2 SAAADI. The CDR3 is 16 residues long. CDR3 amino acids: CASSERQGSYGNTIYF. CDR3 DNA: TGCGCCAGCAGTGAGCGGCAGGGATCATATGGAAACACCATATATTTT.

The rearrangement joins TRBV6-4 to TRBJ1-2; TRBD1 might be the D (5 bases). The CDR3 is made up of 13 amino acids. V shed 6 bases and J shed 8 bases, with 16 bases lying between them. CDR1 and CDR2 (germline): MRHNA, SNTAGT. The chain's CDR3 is CASSSKRGDGYTF. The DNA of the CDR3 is TGTGCCAGCAGCTCGAAACGGGGGGACGGCTACACCTTC.

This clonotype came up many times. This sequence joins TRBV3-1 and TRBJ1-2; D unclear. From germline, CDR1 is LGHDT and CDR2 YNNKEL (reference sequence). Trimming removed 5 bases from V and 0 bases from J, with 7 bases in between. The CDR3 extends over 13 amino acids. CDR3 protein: CASSYLANYGYTF. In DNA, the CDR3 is TGTGCCAGCAGCTATTTAGCTAACTATGGCTACACCTTC. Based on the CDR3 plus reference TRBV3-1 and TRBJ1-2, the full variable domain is DTAVSQTPKYLVTQMGNDKSIKCEQNLGHDTMYWYKQDSKKFLKIMFSYNNKELIINETVPNRFSPKSPDKAHLNLHINSLELGDSAVYFCASSYLANYGYTFGSGTRLTVV.

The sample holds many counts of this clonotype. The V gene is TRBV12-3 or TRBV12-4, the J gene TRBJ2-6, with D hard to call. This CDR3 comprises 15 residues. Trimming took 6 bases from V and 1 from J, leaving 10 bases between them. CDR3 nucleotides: TGTGCCAGCAGCCTGAGAGGATCTGGGGCCAACGTCCTGACTTTC. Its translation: CASSLRGSGANVLTF.

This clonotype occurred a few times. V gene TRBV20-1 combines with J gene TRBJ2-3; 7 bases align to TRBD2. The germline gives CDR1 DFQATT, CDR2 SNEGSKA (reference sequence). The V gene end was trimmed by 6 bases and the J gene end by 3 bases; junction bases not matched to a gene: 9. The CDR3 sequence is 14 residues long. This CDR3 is CSAGGGSSTDTQYF. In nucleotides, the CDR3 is TGCAGTGCCGGGGGAGGGTCCTCTACAGATACGCAGTATTTT.

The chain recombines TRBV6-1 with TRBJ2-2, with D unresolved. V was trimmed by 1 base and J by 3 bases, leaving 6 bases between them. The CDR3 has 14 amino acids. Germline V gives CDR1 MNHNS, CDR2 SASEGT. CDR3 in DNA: TGTGCCAGCAGTGAAGGAATTTACACCGGGGAGCTGTTTTTT. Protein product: CASSEGIYTGELFF.

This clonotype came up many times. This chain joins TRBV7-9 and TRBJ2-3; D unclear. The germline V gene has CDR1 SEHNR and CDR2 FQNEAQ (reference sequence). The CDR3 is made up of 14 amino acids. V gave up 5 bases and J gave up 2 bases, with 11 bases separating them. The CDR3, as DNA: TGTGCCAGCAGCCCCCCCCGGACCACAGATACGCAGTATTTT. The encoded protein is CASSPPRTTDTQYF.

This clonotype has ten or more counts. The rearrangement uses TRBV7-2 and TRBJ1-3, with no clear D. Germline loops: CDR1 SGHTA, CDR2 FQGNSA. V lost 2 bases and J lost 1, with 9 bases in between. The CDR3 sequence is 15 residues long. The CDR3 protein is CASSLREVSGNTIYF. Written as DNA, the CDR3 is TGTGCCAGCAGCTTAAGGGAGGTGTCTGGAAACACCATATATTTT.

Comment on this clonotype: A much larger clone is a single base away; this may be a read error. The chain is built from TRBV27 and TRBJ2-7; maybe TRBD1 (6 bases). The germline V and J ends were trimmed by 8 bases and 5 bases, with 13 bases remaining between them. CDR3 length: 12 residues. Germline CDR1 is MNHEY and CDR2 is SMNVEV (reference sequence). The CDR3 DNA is TGTGCCAGCTGTACCGCAGGGGACGAGCAGTACTTC. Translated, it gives CASCTAGDEQYF.

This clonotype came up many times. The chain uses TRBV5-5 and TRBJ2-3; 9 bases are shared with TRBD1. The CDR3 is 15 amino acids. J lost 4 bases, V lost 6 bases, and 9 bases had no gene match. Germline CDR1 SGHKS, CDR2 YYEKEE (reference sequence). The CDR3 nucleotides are TGTGCCAGCACCCTGACAGGGGGGGGCCCAGATACGCAGTATTTT. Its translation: CASTLTGGGPDTQYF.

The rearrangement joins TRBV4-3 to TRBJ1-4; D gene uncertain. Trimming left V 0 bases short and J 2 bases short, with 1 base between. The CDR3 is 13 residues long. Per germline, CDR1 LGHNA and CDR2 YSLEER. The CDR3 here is CASSQDTNEKLFF. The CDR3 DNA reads TGCGCCAGCAGCCAAGATACTAATGAAAAACTGTTTTTT.

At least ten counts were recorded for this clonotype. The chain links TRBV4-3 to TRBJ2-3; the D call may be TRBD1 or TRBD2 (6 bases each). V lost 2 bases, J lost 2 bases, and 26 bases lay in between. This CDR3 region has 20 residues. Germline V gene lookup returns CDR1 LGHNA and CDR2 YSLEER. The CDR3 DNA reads TGCGCCAGCAGCCAACCTAAACACCTAACCTCTCGGGGGCACACAGATACGCAGTATTTT. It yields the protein CASSQPKHLTSRGHTDTQYF.

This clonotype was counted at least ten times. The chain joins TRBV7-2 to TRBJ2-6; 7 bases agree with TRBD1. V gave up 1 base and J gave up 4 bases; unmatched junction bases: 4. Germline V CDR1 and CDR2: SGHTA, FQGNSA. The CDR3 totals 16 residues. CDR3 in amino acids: CASSLVTGLGANVLTF. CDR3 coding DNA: TGTGCCAGCAGCTTAGTGACAGGGTTAGGGGCCAACGTCCTGACTTTC.